This TCR beta chain was sequenced in a study of OX40 agonist ivuxolimab in advanced cancers. Some clones are missing from TCRdb's copy, which holds only in-frame ones; the method was immunoSEQ multiplex PCR. Among approximately 70,000 clones listed, about 88% were seen once. Blood was sampled at baseline, cycle 4 day 1, and cycle 7 day 1. The CDR3 extends over 15 amino acids. V lost 4 bases to trimming and J lost 1 base, with 12 bases between them. The germline gives CDR1 SEHNR, CDR2 FQNEAQ (reference sequence). The sequence was collected from an adult with an advanced solid tumor such as melanoma, head and neck, liver or kidney cancer. J is TRBJ2-3 and V is TRBV7-9; D is perhaps TRBD2 (6 bases). This specimen consisted of CD4+ or CD8+ T cells sorted from blood, obtained in a trial of the OX40 agonist ivuxolimab. The CDR3 DNA follows: TGTGCCAGCAGCTCCCCCCCGGGGGGCACAGATACGCAGTATTTT. Its translation: CASSSPPGGTDTQYF.